Below, one T cell receptor beta chain is given with its context. Its antigen is undetermined. Here immunoSEQ multiplex PCR was the method, and the copy in TCRdb shows in-frame clones only, minus some. The sample has 250,000 to 400,000 clones; around 90% are singletons. The record originates from a study of cytomegalovirus exposure and HLA in healthy donors. The CDR3 has 13 amino acids. CDR1 is SEHNR and CDR2 is FQNEAQ in the germline V gene (reference sequence). Trimming took 11 bases from V and 10 from J; bases not matched to a gene: 13. Broader study findings: In vitro experiments confirmed that a few CMV-associated chains were specific for CMV antigens.

The sequence came from a man under 40 in good health and CMV-seronegative. Sequenced material: PBMCs. The chain combines TRBV7-9 with TRBJ2-1; TRBD2 agrees at 8 bases. CDR3 loop: CAPRPGLGNEQFF. As DNA, the CDR3 is TGTGCCCCCCGACCGGGACTAGGGAACGAGCAGTTCTTC. Together with reference TRBV7-9 and TRBJ2-1, the CDR3 gives the full variable domain: DTGVSQNPRHKITKRGQNVTFRCDPISEHNRLYWYRQTLGQGPEFLTYFQNEAQLEKSRLLSDRFSAERPKGSFSTLEIQRTEQGDSAMYLCAPRPGLGNEQFFGPGTRLTVL.